This TCR gamma chain came from a study of γδ T cells in repeated Plasmodium falciparum infection. Gammadelta T cells were flow-sorted from PBMC into Vgamma9/Vdelta2+ and Vdelta2-negative populations for bulk analysis. This CDR3 is built from 12 residues. Germline loops: CDR1 EGSTGY, CDR2 YDSYTSSV. TCRdb reanalysed the multiplex PCR reads with CATT. The data contain over 25,000 gamma-chain clones, 3% of them seen just once; the ten biggest clones take up about 33%. There are many counts of this clone. The protein given by TCRdb reflects a much larger clone and differs at residue 2 from this DNA's translation, likely from a read error; the protein shown is the DNA's translation.

The sequencing sample was made of gamma-delta T cells from blood. V usage is TRGV4 and J usage is TRGJ1 or TRGJ2. The sequence was collected from a pool of human donors (malaria-infected and uninfected, not separated). Here the CDR3 reads CTTWDGYYKKLF. The CDR3 nucleotides read TGTACCACCTGGGATGGGTATTATAAGAAACTCTTT.